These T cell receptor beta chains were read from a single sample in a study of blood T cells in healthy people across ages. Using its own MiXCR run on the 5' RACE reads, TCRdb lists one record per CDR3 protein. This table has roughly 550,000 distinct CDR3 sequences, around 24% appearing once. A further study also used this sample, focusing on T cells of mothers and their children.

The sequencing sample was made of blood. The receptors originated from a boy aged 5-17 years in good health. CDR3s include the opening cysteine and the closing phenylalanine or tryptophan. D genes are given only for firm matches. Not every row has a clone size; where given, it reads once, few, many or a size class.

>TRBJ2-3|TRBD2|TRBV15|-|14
CATKAGGSTDTQYF
TGTGCCACCAAAGCGGGGGGGAGCACAGATACGCAGTATTTT
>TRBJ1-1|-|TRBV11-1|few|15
CASSSTRAENTEAFF
TGTGCCAGCAGCTCTACCAGGGCTGAGAACACTGAAGCTTTCTTT
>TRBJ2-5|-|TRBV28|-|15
CASSLRVRQHVAKYF
TGTGCCAGCAGTTTAAGGGTTCGTCAGCATGTGGCGAAGTACTTC
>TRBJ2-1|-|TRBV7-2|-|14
CASSLDAAYNEQFF
TGTGCCAGCAGCTTAGACGCAGCCTACAATGAGCAGTTCTTC
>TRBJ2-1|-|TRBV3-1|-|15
CASSQARTNYNEQFF
TGTGCCAGCAGCCAAGCTAGGACCAACTACAATGAGCAGTTCTTC
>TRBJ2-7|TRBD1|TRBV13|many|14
CASSETGKYYEQYF
TGTGCCAGCAGTGAGACAGGGAAATACTACGAGCAGTACTTC
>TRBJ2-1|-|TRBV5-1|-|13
CASSPENYNAQFF
TGCGCCAGCAGCCCCGAGAACTACAATGCGCAGTTCTTC
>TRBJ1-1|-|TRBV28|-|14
CASSTGQRDTEAFF
TGTGCCAGCAGTACAGGACAGAGAGACACTGAAGCTTTCTTT
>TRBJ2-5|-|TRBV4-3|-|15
CASSPSVGTQETQYF
TGCGCCAGCAGCCCCTCAGTGGGGACCCAAGAGACCCAGTACTTC
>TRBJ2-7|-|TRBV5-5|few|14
CASSAAGRAYEQYF
TGTGCCAGCAGCGCGGCGGGTAGGGCCTACGAGCAGTACTTC
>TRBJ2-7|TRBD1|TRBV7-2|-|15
CASSLRTGSLYEQYF
TGTGCCAGCAGCTTAAGGACAGGATCCCTCTACGAGCAGTACTTC
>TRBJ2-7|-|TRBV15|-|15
CATSRDGRQSYEQYF
TGTGCCACCAGCAGAGATGGGAGGCAGTCCTACGAGCAGTACTTC
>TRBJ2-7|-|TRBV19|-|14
CASSISQGTYEQYF
TGTGCCAGTAGTATTAGTCAGGGAACCTACGAGCAGTACTTC
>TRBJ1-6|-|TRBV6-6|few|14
CASSYSGGDSPLHF
TGTGCCAGCAGTTATTCGGGGGGGGATTCACCCCTCCACTTT
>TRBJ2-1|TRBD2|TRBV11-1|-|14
CASSLELADNEQFF
TGTGCCAGCAGCTTAGAGCTAGCGGACAATGAGCAGTTCTTC
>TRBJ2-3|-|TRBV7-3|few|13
CASSLRPGDTQYF
TGTGCCAGCAGCTTACGACCTGGAGATACGCAGTATTTT
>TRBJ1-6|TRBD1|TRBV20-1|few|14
CSASTGTENSPLHF
TGCAGTGCTTCCACCGGGACAGAGAATTCACCCCTCCACTTT
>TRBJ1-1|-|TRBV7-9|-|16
CASSFVPGLTNTEALF
TGTGCCAGCAGCTTCGTACCGGGACTTACGAACACTGAAGCTCTCTTT
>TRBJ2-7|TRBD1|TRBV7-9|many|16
CASSRRPGQGRYEQYF
TGTGCCAGCAGTCGCCGTCCGGGACAGGGGAGGTACGAGCAGTACTTC
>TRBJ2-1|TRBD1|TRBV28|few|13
CASSLNRGHEQFF
TGTGCCAGCAGTTTGAACAGGGGCCATGAGCAGTTCTTC
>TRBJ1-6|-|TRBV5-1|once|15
CASSLDPREPSPLHF
TGCGCCAGCAGCTTGGACCCCAGGGAGCCTTCACCCCTCCACTTT
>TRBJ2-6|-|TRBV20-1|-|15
CSAAGGSSGANVLTF
TGCAGTGCGGCAGGGGGGAGCTCTGGGGCCAACGTCCTGACTTTC
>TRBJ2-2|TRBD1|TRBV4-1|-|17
CASSPQTGGGYTGELFF
TGCGCCAGCAGCCCCCAGACAGGGGGCGGGTACACCGGGGAGCTGTTTTTT
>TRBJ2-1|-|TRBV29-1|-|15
CSAVTISRGYNEQFF
TGCAGCGCAGTGACTATTTCAAGAGGATACAATGAGCAGTTCTTC
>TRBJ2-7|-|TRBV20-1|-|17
CSARGNRLVVSSDEQYF
TGCAGTGCTAGGGGCAACAGGTTGGTGGTCAGTTCGGACGAGCAGTACTTC
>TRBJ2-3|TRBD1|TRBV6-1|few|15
CASSEDTGAADTQYF
TGTGCCAGCAGTGAAGATACAGGGGCGGCAGATACGCAGTATTTT
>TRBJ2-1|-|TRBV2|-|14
CASTTGSRGNEQFF
TGTGCCAGCACCACGGGGTCTCGAGGGAATGAGCAGTTCTTC